The rows below give T cell receptor beta chains drawn from one sample of a study of cytomegalovirus exposure and HLA in healthy donors. Data came from immunoSEQ multiplex PCR; TCRdb stores just in-frame clones and leaves some out. The table lists over 150,000 clones, roughly 84% of them singletons. Sample: PBMCs. The receptors stem from a human donor in good health. CDR3s include the opening cysteine and the closing phenylalanine or tryptophan. A D gene is named only where the DNA matches it firmly. Size is stated for part of the rows, as once, few or many counts, or as a class when the clone is expanded.

D	size	J	V	CDR3	DNA
TRBD1	-	TRBJ1-1	TRBV5-1	CASRDDRGLMNTEAFF	TGCGCCAGCAGAGACGACAGGGGGCTTATGAACACTGAAGCTTTCTTT
-	-	TRBJ2-7	TRBV6-1	CASRTSYEQYF	TGTGCCAGCAGGACTAGCTACGAGCAGTACTTC
-	-	TRBJ2-1	TRBV2	CASKNRAYNEQFF	TGTGCCAGCAAGAACAGGGCCTACAATGAGCAGTTCTTC
-	-	TRBJ1-1	TRBV7-9	CASSRERTEAFF	TGTGCCAGCAGCCGAGAGAGAACTGAAGCTTTCTTT
-	-	TRBJ1-1	TRBV6-5	CASSYVAGPNTEAFF	TGTGCCAGCAGTTACGTGGCAGGTCCGAACACTGAAGCTTTCTTT
-	-	TRBJ2-5	TRBV7-2	CASSLMGYQETQYF	TGTGCCAGCAGCTTAATGGGCTACCAAGAGACCCAGTACTTC
TRBD1	-	TRBJ2-1	TRBV9	CASSPTGEIYNEQFF	TGTGCCAGCAGCCCTACAGGGGAGATCTACAATGAGCAGTTCTTC
-	-	TRBJ2-2	TRBV4-1	CASSSPGEGTGELFF	TGCGCCAGCAGCTCTCCAGGGGAAGGGACCGGGGAGCTGTTTTTT
-	-	TRBJ2-1	TRBV30	CAWRAGTYNEQFF	TGTGCCTGGAGGGCGGGTACTTACAATGAGCAGTTCTTC
TRBD1	-	TRBJ1-1	TRBV5-4	CASSPLQGAGVFF	TGTGCCAGCAGCCCCTTGCAGGGGGCCGGGGTTTTCTTT
-	-	TRBJ2-1	TRBV6-4	CASSVSGTAEQFF	TGTGCCAGCAGTGTTTCCGGGACTGCTGAGCAGTTCTTC
TRBD1	-	TRBJ2-3	TRBV6-6	CASRDRAGPDTQYF	TGTGCCAGCAGGGACAGGGCCGGTCCAGATACGCAGTATTTT
-	once	TRBJ2-7	TRBV11-2	CASSLDRYEQYF	TGTGCCAGCAGCTTAGATCGCTACGAGCAGTACTTC
TRBD1	-	TRBJ1-3	TRBV9	CASSPIRQGGNTIYF	TGTGCCAGCAGCCCCATTCGACAGGGTGGAAACACCATATATTTT
TRBD2	-	TRBJ2-7	TRBV2	CASRRGLASTYEQYF	TGTGCCAGCAGGCGGGGACTAGCGAGTACCTACGAGCAGTACTTC
-	-	TRBJ1-2	TRBV19	CASSIVSTPYGYTF	TGTGCCAGTAGTATAGTTTCAACACCCTATGGCTACACCTTC
-	-	TRBJ1-2	TRBV9	CASSVEWGYSNYGYTF	TGTGCCAGCAGCGTAGAATGGGGCTATTCTAACTATGGCTACACCTTC
TRBD1	-	TRBJ1-2	TRBV5-1	CASSQQLGQGGPSGYTF	TGCGCCAGCAGCCAACAACTGGGACAGGGAGGACCTTCTGGCTACACCTTC
-	-	TRBJ2-3	TRBV29-1	CSVERITGPTTDTQYF	TGCAGCGTTGAACGGATTACAGGGCCTACCACAGATACGCAGTATTTT
TRBD1	-	TRBJ1-2	TRBV6-1	CASSEVRGQGNGYTF	TGTGCCAGCAGTGAAGTTAGAGGACAGGGGAATGGCTACACCTTC
-	-	TRBJ1-1	TRBV28	CASSSGTSGRTEAFF	TGTGCCAGCAGTTCAGGGACTAGCGGGAGGACTGAAGCTTTCTTT
TRBD1	-	TRBJ2-7	TRBV5-6	CASSTGTGWGEQYF	TGTGCCAGCAGCACCGGGACAGGGTGGGGCGAGCAGTACTTC
TRBD1	-	TRBJ2-7	TRBV13	CASSLMGQGAYEQYF	TGTGCCAGCAGCCTGATGGGACAGGGGGCGTACGAGCAGTACTTC
-	-	TRBJ1-2	TRBV7-2	CASSLATRVGYTF	TGTGCCAGCAGCTTAGCCACCAGGGTAGGCTACACCTTC
TRBD1	-	TRBJ1-2	TRBV29-1	CSVDGTGGYGYTF	TGCAGCGTTGACGGGACAGGGGGATATGGCTACACCTTC
-	-	TRBJ2-2	TRBV6-4	CASRMDSHTGELFF	TGTGCCAGCAGGATGGACAGTCACACCGGGGAGCTGTTTTTT
TRBD2	-	TRBJ2-1	TRBV10-3	CAIGGLAGADSYNEQFF	TGTGCCATCGGGGGACTAGCGGGAGCTGACTCCTACAATGAGCAGTTCTTC